This T cell receptor beta chain was identified in a study of T cell changes during pregnancy in multiple sclerosis. TCRdb's table, derived via immunoSEQ multiplex PCR, lists solely in-frame clones and lacks some. Of around 32,000 clones detected, approximately 90% appear once; the ten largest clones hold roughly 7.9%. The CDR3 runs to 15 residues. Germline CDR1 LNHNV, CDR2 YYDKDF (reference sequence). V was pared by 1 base and J by 0 bases, with 4 bases between. This chain joins TRBV15 and TRBJ1-6; D is undetermined. The clonotype was recovered from a female donor with multiple sclerosis, enrolled in a pregnancy study. The sequenced sample was CD8+ T cells from peripheral blood mononuclear cells, obtained before pregnancy. DNA for the CDR3: TGTGCCACCAGCAGAGGGAGCTCCTATAATTCACCCCTCCACTTT. Its protein product is CATSRGSSYNSPLHF.